A single TCR beta chain is shown here with its context. Its antigen specificity is not known. One base away there is no much larger clone; base qualities are not given. V was cut back by 4 bases and J by 4 bases, leaving a gap of 8 bases between them. CDR1 and CDR2 (LNHDA, SQIVND) derive from the germline V gene (reference sequence). The CDR3, from cysteine to phenylalanine, totals 13 residues. The entry retains the CDR3 DNA only, 39 bases that are in frame from base 1. The data stem from a study of cytomegalovirus exposure and HLA in healthy donors (TCRdb year 2017). The study in broad terms: An earlier analysis of 550 to 700 of the donors reported about 290 Gb of sequence data and approximately 110 million unique TCR beta sequences from about 179 million T cells. About 300 gigabases of sequencing data and roughly 81 million unique TCR sequences made up an early release that covered some 640 HLA-typed donors. The genetic ancestry cluster associated with self-reported Caucasian donors included about 84% of the 398 genotyped donors. The study aimed to test whether signatures of past pathogen exposure could be identified by cataloging public T cell receptors. Using immunosequencing, the study profiled T cell repertoires from 500 to 800 subjects and related those repertoires to cytomegalovirus serostatus. In addition to the first cohort of 650 to 750 subjects, a separate validation cohort of 120 different subjects was used. To predict cytomegalovirus infection status, the study combined high-throughput TCR immunosequencing, statistical association of individual TCRs with disease status, and machine learning. In a later analysis, previously published TCR beta repertoires from several hundred donors were re-analyzed and high-resolution HLA genotyping was added so that TCR occurrence patterns could be studied. In the later analysis, no new phenotypic data were used to find candidate immune exposures; instead, reliance was placed on TCR beta sequences and their occurrence across donors. In an earlier analysis of more than 550 of the donors, high-throughput TCR beta sequencing was used to judge whether each TCR beta V gene segment behaved as functional or pseudogenic. Donor age, sex, ethnicity and CMV serostatus were compiled together with the repertoire data. A later genetic analysis used genome-wide SNP genotypes for 398 of the 666 donors, treating that subset as a discovery cohort. All discovery cohort repertoires had been generated using a single sequencing platform. Class I and class II HLA loci were covered by the typing at four-digit resolution. Typing coverage varied by locus: about 629-630 donors for A, B, C, DRB1 and DQB1; about 520 for DQA1; 600 to 610 for DPA1; fewer than 480 for DPB1. A handful of DR-DQ haplotypes were treated as single units for association and clustering because of strong linkage in the cohort. On average, about 240,000 unique TCR beta nucleotide sequences were sequenced per donor among 398 genotyped donors of the cohort, with 15% to 20% of those sequences being non-productive.

Results the study describes overall, beyond this receptor: Because counts were too low, about 18 rarely observed V segments, including chromosome 9 orphons, were excluded from the earlier analysis of about 500 of the donors. Compared with equally common non-associated chains, HLA-associated TCR beta chains in a later analysis were more clonally expanded and had lower generation probabilities. The cohort was sequenced for TCR beta chains only, and without alpha or paired-chain data the features that could be detected were limited. Correlated functional status among segregating V segments might reflect linkage disequilibrium, but an unknown experimental factor could not be ruled out. A later analysis reported that several top co-occurrence clusters appeared linked to parvovirus B19, influenza, CMV and Epstein-Barr virus. Some IMGT-functional V segments, including TRBV6-2 and TRBV6-3, could not be told apart with the 87-base-pair reads, so those segments were excluded. The study listed 150 to 200 TCR beta chains as associated with cytomegalovirus. In a later analysis, the rate of TCR association differed among HLA loci, with DRB1 alleles having the most associated TCRs and HLA-C alleles having the fewest. Three of the identified cytomegalovirus-associated TCR beta chains were confirmed in vitro to be specific for cytomegalovirus antigens. Most TCR sequences were seen in very few donors, while some public TCRs were found in many individuals. When HLA alleles, especially DR and DQ, strongly co-occurred, attributing TCR associations to individual alleles was difficult. A later genetic analysis associated a missense DCLRE1C variant with V-gene and J-gene trimming of TCR beta chains, and an independent cohort replicated the association. For the cohort, immune exposure information was limited to CMV serostatus. A later analysis associated 16,951 TCR beta sequences with specific HLA alleles at a false discovery rate of 0.05. A later genetic analysis reported fewer N-insertions in productive TCRs among donors in an Asian-associated ancestry cluster than the roughly 690-donor mean. The authors suggested that the approach could potentially be extended to other disease states and immunological phenotypes. A further reported finding was that TCR beta sequences accurately predicted the HLA-A and HLA-B alleles for most subjects in the first cohort. Roughly uniform sequencing depth across donors was assumed in presence/absence analyses, although this assumption may not hold. In both the original and validation cohorts, the classifier was reported to diagnose cytomegalovirus status with high specificity and sensitivity. In an earlier analysis of about 600 of the donors, most TCR beta V segments appeared in productive rearrangements about 90% or about 30% of the time, broadly matching IMGT annotations. In a later analysis, most CMV-associated TCR beta chains were found to appear HLA-restricted, with HLA associations seemingly driven largely by CMV exposure. A cluster of highly shared sequence variants was judged likely to be a technical artifact of the sequencing pipeline. HLA typing was unavailable for some donors at each locus, so association tests used only the typed subset.

Receptors were amplified or captured by the immunoSEQ multiplex PCR assay. The multiplex PCR relied on a mix of 60 forward primers for TCR Vbeta segments and 13 reverse primers for TCR Jbeta segments. Amplification of the CDR3 region of rearranged TCR beta genes was performed with a multiplex PCR assay on genomic DNA. The amplified TCR beta libraries were sequenced on the Illumina HiSeq System as 87-base-pair reads. Regarding the original processing steps: A later analysis counted about 80 million unique TCR beta chains across the 500 to 850 repertoires, and roughly 11 million of these chains were shared by at least two donors. Raw reads were error-corrected and collapsed into unique sequences by a nearest-neighbor algorithm in which closely related sequences were merged to remove PCR and sequencing errors. CDR3 sequences were aligned to IMGT reference sequences to assign V, D and J gene segments. Each retained sequence needed at least a six-nucleotide match to both a V gene segment and a J gene segment. Rearrangements were called productive when the CDR3 lacked stop codons and stayed in frame with V and J; all others were non-productive. Following IMGT convention, CDR3 was defined as the stretch from the second conserved V-encoded cysteine up to the conserved J-encoded phenylalanine. In an earlier analysis of some 550 of the donors, sequences lacking an unambiguous match to a single V gene segment were excluded. An earlier analysis of a few hundred of the donors called V segments functional above 56.7% productive rearrangements and segregating when the between-donor standard deviation exceeded 5%. A statistical classification framework was built to diagnose cytomegalovirus status from the catalog of TCR beta chain sequences. In a later analysis, V and J genes were assigned by comparing TCR nucleotide sequences against IMGT/GENE-DB human TR gene sequences. Using the TCRdist pipeline, a later analysis assigned CDR3 sequences along with most-parsimonious VDJ recombination scenarios. In a later analysis, every TCR beta chain was defined by the combination of its CDR3 amino acid sequence and its V-gene family, and reads without a unique V-gene family were dropped. A later analysis removed 592 highly shared, low-generation-probability nucleotide sequences to deal with suspected cross-contamination and a sequencing artifact. A later analysis calculated a clonal expansion index for each public chain from normalized within-repertoire ranks of inferred template counts. Generation probabilities in a later analysis came from a VDJ recombination model fitted to out-of-frame rearrangements, and those results were checked against IGoR. A later analysis scored TCR-TCR, TCR-HLA and TCR-CMV co-occurrence with hypergeometric tests, applying a repertoire-size bias correction to TCR pairs. To estimate false discovery rates, a later analysis permuted the HLA or CMV assignments 20 times. A later analysis grouped co-occurring TCRs with DBSCAN, adding TCRdist sequence similarity when clustering within HLA-allele-positive subsets. For co-occurrence clustering, repertoires with fewer than 30,000 or more than 120,000 public chains were excluded, along with several repertoires with anomalous nucleotide sharing. The immuneACCESS repertoire file appears here via TCRdb, limited to in-frame rearrangements. These files lack a portion of the clones; in checked studies, under half of the deficit traces to unresolved V genes, and the cause of the others is not known. The V and J calls and clone size are taken from that table; D and trimming were inferred from the DNA. Across this sample there are 150,000 to 200,000 clones, with about 79% seen only once. More than 0.75% of the sample lies in the top ten.

The cohort comprised hundreds of healthy bone marrow donors. At the time of sampling, every cohort member was nominally healthy, though immune exposures that went unrecorded were likely present. The donor tested CMV seropositive and was one of the 289 seropositive cohort members. Each donor provided a peripheral blood sample, and peripheral blood mononuclear cells were used for TCR beta sequencing. Genomic DNA extraction from the blood cell samples was performed with the Qiagen DNeasy Blood Extraction Kit. The receptor was derived from a woman in her forties or fifties in good health and CMV-seropositive. The sequenced material came from PBMCs. This chain joins TRBV19 to TRBJ2-1; TRBD1 could be the D gene, as 5 bases match. The DNA is TGTGCCAGTAGTAGTCGGACATACAATGAGCAGTTCTTC. The translation is CASSSRTYNEQFF.